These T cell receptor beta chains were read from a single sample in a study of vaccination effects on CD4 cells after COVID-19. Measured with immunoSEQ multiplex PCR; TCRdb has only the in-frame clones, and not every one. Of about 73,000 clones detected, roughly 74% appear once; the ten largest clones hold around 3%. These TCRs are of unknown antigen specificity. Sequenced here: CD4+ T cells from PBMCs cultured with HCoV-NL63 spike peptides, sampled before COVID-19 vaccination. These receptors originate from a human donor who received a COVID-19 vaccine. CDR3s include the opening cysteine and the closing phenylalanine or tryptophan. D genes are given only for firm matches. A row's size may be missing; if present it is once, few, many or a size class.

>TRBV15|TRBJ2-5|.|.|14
TGTGCCACCAGCAGGACTTTGGCAGCAGAGACCCAGTACTTC
CATSRTLAAETQYF
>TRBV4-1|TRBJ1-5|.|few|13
TGCGCCAGCAGCCAAGTGGAGGGTCAGCCCCAGCATTTT
CASSQVEGQPQHF
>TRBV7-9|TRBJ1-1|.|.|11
TGTGCCAGCGTTCGGACAGAAGAAGCTTTCTTT
CASVRTEEAFF
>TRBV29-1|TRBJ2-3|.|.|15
TGCAGCGTACTACCCGGACAGCCGAGAGGGGATACGCAGTATTTT
CSVLPGQPRGDTQYF
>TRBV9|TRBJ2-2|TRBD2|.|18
TGTGCCAGCAGCGTAGCCTTAGCGGGGGCCATCGGGCCCGGGGAGCTGTTTTTT
CASSVALAGAIGPGELFF
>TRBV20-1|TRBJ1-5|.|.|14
TGCAGTGCTAGTTATGGTGGGTCTATTCAGCCCCAGCATTTT
CSASYGGSIQPQHF
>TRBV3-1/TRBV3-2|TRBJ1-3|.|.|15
TGTGCCAGCAGCCAGGGTGGGGGGTTTGGAAACACCATATATTTT
CASSQGGGFGNTIYF
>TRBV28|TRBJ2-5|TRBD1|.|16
TGTGCCAGCAGTTTACTAGGGACAGGGTCGCAAGAGACCCAGTACTTC
CASSLLGTGSQETQYF
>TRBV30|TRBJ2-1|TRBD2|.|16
TGTGCCTGGAGTGTACTGGCTAGCGGGGTCTCCAATGAGCAGTTCTTC
CAWSVLASGVSNEQFF
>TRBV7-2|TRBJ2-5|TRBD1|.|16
TGTGCCAGCAGCCAACAGGGGTTGGGTCGCCAAGAGACCCAGTACTTC
CASSQQGLGRQETQYF
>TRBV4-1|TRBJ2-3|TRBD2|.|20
TGCGCCAGCAGCCAGGCGATACTAGCGGGGGCCCGACGGAGGGTAGATACGCAGTATTTT
CASSQAILAGARRRVDTQYF
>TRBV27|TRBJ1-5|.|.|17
TGTGCCAGCAGTCCCATACGGGGGGGGTATAGCAATCAGCCCCAGCATTTT
CASSPIRGGYSNQPQHF
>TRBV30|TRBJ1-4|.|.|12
TGTGCCTGGAAAGGGGGGAATGAAAAACTGTTTTTT
CAWKGGNEKLFF
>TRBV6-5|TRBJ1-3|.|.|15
TGTGCCAGCAGTTACACAGGTGACTCTGGAAACACCATATATTTT
CASSYTGDSGNTIYF
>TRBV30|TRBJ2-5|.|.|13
TGTGCCTGGAGTGTGGGCATACAAGAGACCCAGTACTTC
CAWSVGIQETQYF
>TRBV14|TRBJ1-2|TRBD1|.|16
TGTGCCAGCAGCCCCCTAGACAGGGGGCAACAGTCTGGCTACACCTTC
CASSPLDRGQQSGYTF
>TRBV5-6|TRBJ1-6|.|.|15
TGTGCCAGCAGCCGCGGGCCCTCGAAGAATTCACCCCTCCACTTT
CASSRGPSKNSPLHF
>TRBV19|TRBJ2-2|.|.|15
TGTGCCAGTAGTATAGGCAGGGCTAACACCGGGGAGCTGTTTTTT
CASSIGRANTGELFF
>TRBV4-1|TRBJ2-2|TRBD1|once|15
TGCGCCAGCAGCCGCCCGACAGGGGGCACCGGGGAGCTGTTTTTT
CASSRPTGGTGELFF
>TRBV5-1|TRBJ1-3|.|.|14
TGCGCCAGCAGCTTTGGCAGCTCTGGAAACACCATATATTTT
CASSFGSSGNTIYF
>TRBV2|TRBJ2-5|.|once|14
TGTGCCAGCAGTGAAGAGCGGGACAGCGAGACCCAGTACTTC
CASSEERDSETQYF
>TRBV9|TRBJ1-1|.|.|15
TGTGCCAGCAGCGTAGGTGCAGGACTGAACACTGAAGCTTTCTTT
CASSVGAGLNTEAFF
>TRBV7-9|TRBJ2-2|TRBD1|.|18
TGTGCCAGCAGCTTATTTACTGGCGCAGGGGGTGACACCGGGGAGCTGTTTTTT
CASSLFTGAGGDTGELFF
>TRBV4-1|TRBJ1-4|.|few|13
TGCGCCAGCAGCCAAAGGGAAGGGGGAAAACTGTTTTTT
CASSQREGGKLFF
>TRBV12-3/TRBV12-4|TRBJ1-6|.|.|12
TGTGCCAGCAGGATTAACAATTCACCCCTCCACTTT
CASRINNSPLHF
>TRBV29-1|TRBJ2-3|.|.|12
TGCAGCGTTGAAAAGGGCACAGATACGCAGTATTTT
CSVEKGTDTQYF
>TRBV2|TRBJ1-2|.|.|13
TGTGCCGACAGAGGAGGAACTAACTATGGCTACACCTTC
CADRGGTNYGYTF
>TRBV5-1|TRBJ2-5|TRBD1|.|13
TGCGCCAGCAGTGACAGGGTTAGTGAGACCCAGTACTTC
CASSDRVSETQYF
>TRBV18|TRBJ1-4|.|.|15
TGTGCCAGCTATACCCAGAGAGGCCCTAATGAAAAACTGTTTTTT
CASYTQRGPNEKLFF
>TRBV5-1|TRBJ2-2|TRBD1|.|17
TGCGCCAGCAGCTTGCGTCCCACAGGGGGCCTCACCGGGGAGCTGTTTTTT
CASSLRPTGGLTGELFF
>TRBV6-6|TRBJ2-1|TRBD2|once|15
TGTGCCAGCAGCATTAGCGGGACCTCCTACAATGAGCAGTTCTTC
CASSISGTSYNEQFF
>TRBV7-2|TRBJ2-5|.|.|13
TGTGCCAGCAGCAGAGACAACCAAGAGACCCAGTACTTC
CASSRDNQETQYF
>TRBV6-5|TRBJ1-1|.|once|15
TGTGCCAGCAGCTCAGGGAGAGGGACGAACACTGAAGCTTTCTTT
CASSSGRGTNTEAFF
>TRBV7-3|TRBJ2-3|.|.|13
TGTGCCAGCAGCTTAACGGTGGGGGGTACGCAGTATTTT
CASSLTVGGTQYF
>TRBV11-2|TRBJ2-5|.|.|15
TGTGCCAGCAGCGGGCCGGGACCGACACAAGAGACCCAGTACTTC
CASSGPGPTQETQYF
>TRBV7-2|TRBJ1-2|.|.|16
TGTGCCAGCAGCTTGGGGGATGGACGATTGGGCTATGGCTACACCTTC
CASSLGDGRLGYGYTF
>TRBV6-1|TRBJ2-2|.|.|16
TGTGCCAGCAGTGTGTTGGGACACCTGAACACCGGGGAGCTGTTTTTT
CASSVLGHLNTGELFF
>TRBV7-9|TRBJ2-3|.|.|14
TGTGCCAGCAGCTCGGCCCGAACCACAGATACGCAGTATTTT
CASSSARTTDTQYF
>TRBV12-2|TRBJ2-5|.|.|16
TGTGCAAGTCGCTTCCTACAGCGGGGGGCGGTAGAGACCCAGTACTTC
CASRFLQRGAVETQYF
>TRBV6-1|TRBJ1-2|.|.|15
TGTGCCAGCAGTGAATTTAAAGGGGAGGCGGCGGGCTACACCTTC
CASSEFKGEAAGYTF
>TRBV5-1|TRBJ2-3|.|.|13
TGCGCCAGTGCCGAAGGAGTCACAGATACGCAGTATTTT
CASAEGVTDTQYF
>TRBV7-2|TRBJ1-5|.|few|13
TGTGCCAGCAGCTTAGGGGTCTATCAGCCCCAGCATTTT
CASSLGVYQPQHF
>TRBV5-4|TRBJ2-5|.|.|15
TGTGCCAGCAGCCCCTGGGGGGGCGGGAGCGAGACCCAGTACTTC
CASSPWGGGSETQYF
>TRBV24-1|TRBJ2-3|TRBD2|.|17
TGTGCCACCAGTGACCGGACTAGCGGGGAGTGGACAGATACGCAGTATTTT
CATSDRTSGEWTDTQYF
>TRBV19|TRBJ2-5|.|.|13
TGTGCCAGTAGTATCCAGGCCCAAGAGACCCAGTACTTC
CASSIQAQETQYF
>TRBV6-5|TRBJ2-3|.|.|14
TGTGCCAGCAGTTCGGGGGTTCCCACAGATACGCAGTATTTT
CASSSGVPTDTQYF
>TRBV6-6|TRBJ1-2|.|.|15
TGTGCCAGCAGTTACGCGTCAGGAAATAACTATGGCTACACCTTC
CASSYASGNNYGYTF
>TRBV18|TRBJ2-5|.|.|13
TGTGCCAGCTCACTAGGACTCAAAGAGACCCAGTACTTC
CASSLGLKETQYF
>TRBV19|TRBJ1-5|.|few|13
TGTGCCAGTAGTAGAGGTTCGTGGCAGCCCCAGCATTTT
CASSRGSWQPQHF
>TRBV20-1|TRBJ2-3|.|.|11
TGCAGTGCTAGTTGGATGAGTACGCAGTATTTT
CSASWMSTQYF
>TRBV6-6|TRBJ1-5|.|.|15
TGTGCCAGCAGTTACGGAGGGGGAAGCAATCAGCCCCAGCATTTT
CASSYGGGSNQPQHF
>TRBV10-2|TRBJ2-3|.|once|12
TGCGCCAGCAGTGAGTCGCGGGGCCCCGAGTATTTT
CASSESRGPEYF
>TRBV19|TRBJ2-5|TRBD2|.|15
TGTGCCAGCCGTTCCAGGCGGGGGAGTATAAAGACCCAGTACTTC
CASRSRRGSIKTQYF
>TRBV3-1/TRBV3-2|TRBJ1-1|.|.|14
TGTGCCAGCAGCGCTCGGACTGAAGGGACTGAAGCTTTCTTT
CASSARTEGTEAFF
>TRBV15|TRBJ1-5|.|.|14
TGTGCCACCAGCACACGTCCACTGGATCAGCCCCAGCATTTT
CATSTRPLDQPQHF
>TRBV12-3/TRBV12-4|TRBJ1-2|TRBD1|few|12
TGTGCCAGCAGGACAGGGCCCTATGGCTACACCTTC
CASRTGPYGYTF
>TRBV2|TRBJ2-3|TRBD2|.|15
TGTGCCAGCAGCCTAGCGGGGGGGGACACAGATACGCAGTATTTT
CASSLAGGDTDTQYF
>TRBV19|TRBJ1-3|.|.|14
TGTGCCAGTAGTACGGGCTACTCTGGAAACACCATATATTTT
CASSTGYSGNTIYF